Listed here are 22 T cell receptor beta chains from one sample, sequenced in a study of blood T cell repertoires in COVID-19. Sequencing was performed with immunoSEQ multiplex PCR; in TCRdb, only in-frame clones are kept and a portion is missing. The sample contains hundreds of thousands of clones, more than 70% of which appear only once. The specimen was peripheral blood. These TCRs come from a woman between 25 and 40 years old with COVID-19, enrolled during active disease.

This sequence joins TRBV7-8 and TRBJ1-4, with a tentative D call TRBD1 (6 bases). Germline V gene sequence: CDR1 SGHVS, CDR2 FQNEAQ. The CDR3 is 13 residues long. The V and J ends lost 5 bases and 8 bases respectively, with 12 bases between them. The CDR3 bases are TGTGCCAGCAGCCCGACACAGGGCGAAAAACTGTTTTTT. This gives the protein CASSPTQGEKLFF.

The rearrangement links TRBV10-1 to TRBJ1-2; D is undetermined. The CDR3 spans 13 residues. Germline CDR1 and CDR2: WNHNN and SYGVQD (reference sequence). Trimming took 3 bases from V and 3 from J, leaving 8 bases between them. The CDR3 loop is CASSEYRDYGYTF. The CDR3 region has the DNA TGCGCCAGCAGTGAATACAGAGACTATGGCTACACCTTC.

The rearrangement links TRBV6-5 to TRBJ1-2; TRBD1 is a possible D gene (5 bases). Germline values: CDR1 MNHEY, CDR2 SVGAGI. The V end lost 5 bases, the J end lost 4 bases, and 14 bases lay between the germline ends. This CDR3 comprises 14 residues. CDR3 in DNA: TGTGCCAGCAGTCCTCCGGAGGGGACCTATGGCTACACCTTC. Amino acids: CASSPPEGTYGYTF.

V and J are TRBV5-1 and TRBJ2-2, with 11 bases lining up with TRBD2. The junction had 4 bases not matched to a gene; V was cut back by 1 base and J by 2 bases. CDR1 is SGHRS and CDR2 is YFSETQ in the germline V gene. The CDR3 totals 17 residues. For the CDR3, the DNA is TGCGCCAGCAGCTTGACTCTAGCGGGGGGAAACACCGGGGAGCTGTTTTTT. Its translation is CASSLTLAGGNTGELFF.

The rearrangement links TRBV6-5 to TRBJ1-5; D perhaps matches TRBD1 (5 bases). Germline CDR1 MNHEY, CDR2 SVGAGI. V dropped 6 bases and J dropped 6 bases, with 15 bases sitting between them. CDR3 length: 14 amino acids. The CDR3 DNA sequence: TGTGCCAGCAGCACCGGGGGTCCCGGTCAGCCCCAGCATTTT. Translation: CASSTGGPGQPQHF.

This chain connects TRBV5-1 to TRBJ2-3; TRBD2 aligns across 7 bases. Germline CDR1 SGHRS, CDR2 YFSETQ. The CDR3 has 14 amino acids. V lost 3 bases, J lost 5 bases, and 6 bases stayed unmatched. In DNA, the CDR3 is TGCGCCAGCAGCTCAGGCGGGAGAGGAGATACGCAGTATTTT. It specifies CASSSGGRGDTQYF.

The chain employs TRBV19 and TRBJ1-2; the D is unclear. Trimming left V 5 bases short and J 3 bases short, with 13 bases between. Germline V gene sequence: CDR1 LNHDA, CDR2 SQIVND (reference sequence). This CDR3 has 14 residues. This chain's CDR3 is CASSFPGVHYGYTF. The CDR3 DNA sequence: TGTGCCAGTAGTTTCCCCGGGGTTCACTATGGCTACACCTTC. Full variable domain (missing parts from reference TRBV19 and TRBJ1-2): DGGITQSPKYLFRKEGQNVTLSCEQNLNHDAMYWYRQDPGQGLRLIYYSQIVNDFQKGDIAEGYSVSREKKESFPLTVTSAQKNPTAFYLCASSFPGVHYGYTFGSGTRLTVV.

The J gene is TRBJ1-2, the V gene TRBV2, with no clear D. The CDR3 has 13 amino acids. Trimming shortened V by 1 base and J by 1 base, and 4 bases separated the two germline ends. Germline loops: CDR1 SNHLY, CDR2 FYNNEI. The CDR3 DNA sequence: TGTGCCAGCAGTGAAGGCAGTAACTATGGCTACACCTTC. It specifies CASSEGSNYGYTF.

The chain combines TRBV6-5 with TRBJ1-3; tentatively, D is TRBD1 (6 bases). Trimming stripped 6 bases from V and 2 bases from J, with 11 bases between. The CDR3 has 14 residues. Germline V gives CDR1 MNHEY, CDR2 SVGAGI. The CDR3 loop reads CASSPGQTGNTIYF. Here the CDR3 DNA reads TGTGCCAGCAGCCCCGGACAGACTGGAAACACCATATATTTT.

The chain combines TRBV24-1 with TRBJ2-7; possibly TRBD2 for D (5 bases). Germline-derived CDR1 and CDR2 are KGHDR and SFDVKD. V lost 5 bases and J lost 3, with 10 bases in between. The CDR3 spans 13 residues. The CDR3 nucleotides read TGTGCCACCAGTGGCTCCCGGGACTACGAGCAGTACGTC. It is translated as CATSGSRDYEQYV.

The rearrangement links TRBV4-3 to TRBJ2-1, with TRBD2 matching over 7 bases. Germline CDR1 and CDR2: LGHNA and YSLEER. The CDR3 has 18 residues. The J segment lost 1 base and the V segment lost 0 bases, leaving 9 bases of the junction unmatched. For the CDR3, the DNA is TGCGCCAGCAGCCAAGATCTGGTCGGCGGGGGATCCTACAATGAGCAGTTCTTC. It yields the protein CASSQDLVGGGSYNEQFF.

CDR3 residues: CASSYPDRGSIYEQYF. CDR3 nucleotide sequence: TGTGCCAGCAGTTACCCGGACAGGGGGTCAATCTACGAGCAGTACTTC. V gene TRBV6-2 or TRBV6-3 combines with J gene TRBJ2-7; 10 positions match TRBD1. This CDR3 spans 16 amino acids. Unmatched junction bases numbered 7, after V lost 2 bases and J lost 3 bases. Germline loops: CDR1 MNHEY, CDR2 SVGEGT.

The chain couples TRBV4-3 to TRBJ2-2; 8 bases fit TRBD2. CDR3 length: 18 residues. Germline CDR1 is LGHNA and CDR2 is YSLEER. With 4 bases clipped from V and 2 bases from J, the junction kept 12 bases outside the gene matches. The CDR3 sequence: CASSPHVISGDNTGELFF. CDR3 in DNA: TGCGCCAGCAGCCCTCACGTAATTAGCGGGGATAACACCGGGGAGCTGTTTTTT.

The chain combines TRBV6-5 with TRBJ2-3, with 12 bases that match TRBD1. Losses at the gene ends were 0 bases for V and 6 bases for J; bases not matched to a gene: 4. Germline CDR1 and CDR2: MNHEY and SVGAGI. The CDR3 totals 16 residues. In nucleotides, the CDR3 is TGTGCCAGCAGTTACTCGGGACAGGGGGCTTTGGATACGCAGTATTTT. Protein: CASSYSGQGALDTQYF.

The V and J genes are TRBV4-3 and TRBJ1-1; TRBD1 agrees at 8 bases. V shed 2 bases and J 7 bases; nucleotides not matched to a gene: 9. This CDR3 has 15 amino acids. CDR1 and CDR2 from the germline V gene are LGHNA and YSLEER. The CDR3 loop reads CASSQTTGAFSEAFF. The CDR3 DNA reads as TGCGCCAGCAGCCAAACGACAGGGGCGTTCAGTGAAGCTTTCTTT.

This chain connects TRBV27 to TRBJ2-7; TRBD2 might be the D (6 bases). Trimming took 3 bases from V and 0 from J, leaving 12 bases between them. The CDR3 has 15 residues. Germline CDR1 reads MNHEY; CDR2 reads SMNVEV (reference sequence). As DNA, the CDR3 is TGTGCCAGCAGTTTTGCGGGAAAACGCTCCTACGAGCAGTACTTC. It encodes CASSFAGKRSYEQYF.

The genes are TRBV28 and TRBJ1-6, with D tentatively TRBD1 (5 bases). The CDR3 is 18 residues long. In germline, CDR1 is MDHEN, CDR2 SYDVKM. V was shortened by 6 bases and J by 6 bases, with 24 bases between the two germline ends. The CDR3, as DNA: TGTGCCAGCAGAGCGGGGGGTGTGAGTGTCTCCCCTAATTCACCCCTCCACTTT. Its translation: CASRAGGVSVSPNSPLHF.

The gene calls are TRBV2 and TRBJ2-7; perhaps TRBD2 as D (5 bases). CDR3 length: 13 amino acids. Germline V lookup: CDR1 SNHLY, CDR2 FYNNEI. Trimming cost V 4 bases and J 10 bases, with 17 bases left between them. CDR3 sequence (DNA): TGTGCCAGCAGTGCTAAGACGGACTTGAGTCAGTACGTC. Amino acids: CASSAKTDLSQYV.

The J gene is TRBJ1-5, the V gene TRBV4-1; D unresolved. From germline, CDR1 is MGHRA and CDR2 YSYEKL. Between the trimmed V and J ends, which lost 0 bases and 0 bases, there was a span of 12 bases. This CDR3 region has 17 residues. CDR3 residues: CASSQDPTEISNQPQHF. In nucleotides, the CDR3 is TGCGCCAGCAGCCAAGATCCCACCGAGATTAGCAATCAGCCCCAGCATTTT.

The chain carries TRBV27 and TRBJ1-2; the D is unclear. The CDR3 runs to 15 residues. Trimming took 1 base from V and 5 from J, leaving 14 bases between them. In germline, CDR1 is MNHEY, CDR2 SMNVEV (reference sequence). As DNA, the CDR3 is TGTGCCAGCAGTTTATGGGCAGGTGTTCGGTATGGCTACACCTTC. This encodes CASSLWAGVRYGYTF.

This clone was detected a few times. The chain has TRBV5-8 and TRBJ1-6; D unclear. The V end was cut by 4 bases, the J end by 3 bases, with 8 bases between. Germline V lookup: CDR1 SGHTS, CDR2 YDEGEE. This CDR3 has 14 amino acids. The CDR3 spells CASSPSLYNSPLHF. The CDR3, as DNA: TGTGCCAGCAGCCCAAGCCTCTATAATTCACCCCTCCACTTT.

This sequence joins TRBV6-2 or TRBV6-3 and TRBJ2-2; 11 nucleotides match TRBD2. The CDR3 length is 17 residues. Losses at the gene ends were 6 bases for V and 1 base for J; bases not matched to a gene: 7. Germline CDR1 reads MNHEY; CDR2 reads SVGEGT. CDR3 residues: CASSSSGGLLNTGELFF. Written as DNA, the CDR3 is TGTGCCAGCAGCTCTAGCGGGGGGCTCTTGAACACCGGGGAGCTGTTTTTT.